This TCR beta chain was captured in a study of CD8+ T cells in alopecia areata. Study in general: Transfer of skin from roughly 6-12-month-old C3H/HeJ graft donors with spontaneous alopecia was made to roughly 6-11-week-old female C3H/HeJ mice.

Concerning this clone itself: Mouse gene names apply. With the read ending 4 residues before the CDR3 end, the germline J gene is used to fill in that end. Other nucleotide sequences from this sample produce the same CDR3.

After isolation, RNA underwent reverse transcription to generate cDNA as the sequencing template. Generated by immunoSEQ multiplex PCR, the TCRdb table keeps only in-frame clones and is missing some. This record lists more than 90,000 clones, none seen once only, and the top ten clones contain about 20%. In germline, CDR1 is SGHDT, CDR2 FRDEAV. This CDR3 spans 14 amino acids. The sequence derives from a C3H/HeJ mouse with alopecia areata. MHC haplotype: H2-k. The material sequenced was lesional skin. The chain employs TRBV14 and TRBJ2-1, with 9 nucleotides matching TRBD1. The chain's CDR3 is CASSPGQGGAEQFF. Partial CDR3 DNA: TGTGCCAGCAGTCCGGGACAGGGAGGAGCT.